The 10 T cell receptor beta chains in this list originate from one sample, sequenced in a study of blood T cell repertoires in COVID-19. TCRdb's copy holds only in-frame clones and misses some; the assay was immunoSEQ multiplex PCR. The sample holds roughly 340,000 clones, roughly nine tenths seen once. The sequencing sample was made of PBMCs or T cells enriched from blood (not recorded which). The receptors here all came from a young man who had recovered from COVID-19.

The chain couples TRBV29-1 to TRBJ2-1, with D perhaps TRBD2 (5 bases). CDR1 is SQVTM, CDR2 ANQGSEA, per germline. The length of the CDR3 is 13 residues. The germline V and J ends were trimmed by 4 bases and 10 bases, with 17 bases remaining between them. The CDR3 sequence: CSVVGVRQLEQFF. In nucleotides, the CDR3 is TGCAGCGTTGTGGGAGTTCGGCAATTGGAGCAGTTCTTC.

The V call is TRBV5-1, the J call TRBJ1-1; tentative D call: TRBD1 (6 bases). CDR3 length: 14 residues. CDR1 SGHRS and CDR2 YFSETQ come from the germline V gene. V was cut by 4 bases and J by 1 base, with 11 bases left in between. In nucleotides, the CDR3 is TGCGCCAGCAGCCCGCTGGACAGGAACACTGAAGCTTTCTTT. This encodes CASSPLDRNTEAFF.

The V call is TRBV28, the J call TRBJ2-2, with D perhaps TRBD1 (5 bases). CDR1 MDHEN and CDR2 SYDVKM come from the germline V gene. Trimming removed 6 bases at V and 6 bases at J, with 11 bases between. This CDR3 has 13 amino acids. CDR3 nucleotide sequence: TGTGCCAGCAGGGTTAGACAGCCCGGGGAGCTGTTTTTT. This translates into CASRVRQPGELFF.

The rearrangement uses TRBV4-1 and TRBJ1-3; the D is unclear. V gave up 4 bases and J gave up 4 bases, with 26 bases separating them. This CDR3 is built from 19 residues. Germline V gene sequence: CDR1 MGHRA, CDR2 YSYEKL. CDR3 nucleotide sequence: TGCGCCAGCAGCCCCATAAGAGGAACGTTCTTAAATACCGGAAACACCATATATTTT. Translated: CASSPIRGTFLNTGNTIYF.

The chain combines TRBV27 with TRBJ1-6; D unclear. V dropped 4 bases and J dropped 11 bases, with 9 bases sitting between them. The CDR3 has 12 residues. CDR1 and CDR2 (germline): MNHEY, SMNVEV (reference sequence). The CDR3 DNA reads as TGTGCCAGCAGTTCACTCGGGGCACCCCTCCACTTT. Its protein product is CASSSLGAPLHF.

The rearrangement links TRBV21-1 to TRBJ2-1; the table calls TRBD2, which could not be checked here. TRBV21-1 is reported as a pseudogene. This CDR3 comprises 19 residues. The CDR3 reads CASTKPVPGTSKGYNEQFF. CDR3 coding DNA: TGTGCCAGCACCAAGCCTGTACCCGGGACTAGCAAAGGATACAATGAGCAGTTCTTC.

J is TRBJ1-1 and V is TRBV3-1 (or the pseudogene TRBV3-2); no definite D call. Germline loops: CDR1 LGHDT, CDR2 YNNKEL (reference sequence). CDR3 length: 13 residues. Trimming left V 8 bases short and J 1 base short, with 11 bases between. The CDR3 region is CASRFTENTEAFF. CDR3 nucleotides: TGTGCCAGCCGTTTTACAGAGAACACTGAAGCTTTCTTT.

The chain recombines TRBV28 with TRBJ2-3; D may be TRBD2 (6 bases). Germline CDR1 MDHEN, CDR2 SYDVKM. With 3 bases removed from V and 1 base from J, the gap between germline ends came to 20 bases. This CDR3 contains 18 residues. CDR3 amino acids: CASSFSPGDRRGTDTQYF. The CDR3 DNA sequence: TGTGCCAGCAGTTTTTCTCCGGGGGACCGCAGAGGCACAGATACGCAGTATTTT.

The chain uses TRBV7-9 and TRBJ2-5, with TRBD1 matching over 9 bases. Per the germline V gene, CDR1 is SEHNR and CDR2 is FQNEAQ (reference sequence). V gave up 3 bases and J gave up 3 bases; unmatched junction bases: 8. CDR3 size: 16 residues. CDR3: CASSFPLRTGEETQYF. Written as DNA, the CDR3 is TGTGCCAGCAGCTTCCCCCTCCGGACAGGGGAAGAGACCCAGTACTTC.

The chain is built from TRBV5-1 and TRBJ2-2; D may be TRBD2 (5 bases). Germline CDR1 is SGHRS and CDR2 is YFSETQ. CDR3 size: 16 residues. The ends were cut back, 7 bases at V and 2 bases at J, with 18 bases in the middle. The CDR3 spells CASGERPYGNTGELFF. The DNA of the CDR3 is TGCGCCAGCGGGGAGCGGCCATACGGTAACACCGGGGAGCTGTTTTTT.